The rows below give T cell receptor beta chains drawn from one sample of a study of breast tumors, draining lymph nodes, adjacent tissues. MiXCR, applied by TCRdb to the multiplex PCR reads, yields one record per CDR3 protein. The sample has 10,000 or so distinct CDR3 sequences, about 42% seen once. The sample taken for sequencing was tumor-adjacent breast tissue. Receptors originate from a female donor with breast cancer. Some clones in this sample may be carry-over from other donors' samples. The CDR3 runs from the conserved cysteine through the conserved F or W. The D gene is left open where the match is weak. Clone sizes are given selectively: once, few, many, or a class where the clone is expanded.

v_call: TRBV2; j_call: TRBJ2-2; clone_size: .; d_call: TRBD2; cdr3_length: 17; cdr3_nt: TGTGCCAGCACCTTTAGCGGGAGGGAATCGAACACCGGGGAGCTGTTTTTT; cdr3_aa: CASTFSGRESNTGELFF
v_call: TRBV10-3; j_call: TRBJ1-4; clone_size: .; d_call: TRBD1; cdr3_length: 15; cdr3_nt: TGTGCCATAGGAAATCCGGGACAGAGTAATGAAAAACTGTTTTTT; cdr3_aa: CAIGNPGQSNEKLFF
v_call: TRBV10-1; j_call: TRBJ2-1; clone_size: once; d_call: .; cdr3_length: 14; cdr3_nt: TGCGCCAGCAGTGAGTCGATACTGGGGCGTGAGCAGTTCTTC; cdr3_aa: CASSESILGREQFF
v_call: TRBV5-1; j_call: TRBJ2-2; clone_size: many; d_call: .; cdr3_length: 16; cdr3_nt: TGCGCCAGCAGCTACGGGGGACAGATGAACACCGGGGAGCTGTTTTTT; cdr3_aa: CASSYGGQMNTGELFF
v_call: TRBV28; j_call: TRBJ2-1; clone_size: many; d_call: TRBD2; cdr3_length: 15; cdr3_nt: TGTGCCAGCAGGGCGACTAGCGGCGAGTACAATGAGCAGTTCTTC; cdr3_aa: CASRATSGEYNEQFF
v_call: TRBV29-1; j_call: TRBJ2-3; clone_size: once; d_call: TRBD2; cdr3_length: 15; cdr3_nt: TGCAGCGCACGAGGACTAGCGGGAGAGGGGGATACGCAGTATTTT; cdr3_aa: CSARGLAGEGDTQYF
v_call: TRBV28; j_call: TRBJ1-6; clone_size: medium-sized; d_call: .; cdr3_length: 12; cdr3_nt: TGTGCCAGCAGCAGGGGTAATTCACCCCTCCACTTT; cdr3_aa: CASSRGNSPLHF
v_call: TRBV5-1; j_call: TRBJ2-2; clone_size: .; d_call: TRBD1; cdr3_length: 14; cdr3_nt: TGCGCCAGCCAGGGACAGGGGGCCATCGGGGAGCTGTTTTTT; cdr3_aa: CASQGQGAIGELFF
v_call: TRBV6-5; j_call: TRBJ2-3; clone_size: medium-sized; d_call: TRBD2; cdr3_length: 15; cdr3_nt: TGTGCCAGCAGAGACACTAGCGGTAGCACAGATACGCAGTATTTT; cdr3_aa: CASRDTSGSTDTQYF
v_call: TRBV19; j_call: TRBJ2-5; clone_size: many; d_call: TRBD2; cdr3_length: 15; cdr3_nt: TGTGCCAGTAGGTGGACTAGCGGTAAACGGGAGACCCAGTACTTC; cdr3_aa: CASRWTSGKRETQYF
v_call: TRBV12-3/TRBV12-4; j_call: TRBJ1-4; clone_size: many; d_call: .; cdr3_length: 16; cdr3_nt: TGTGCCAGCAGTCATGAAATGACCTGGGTAGCTGAAAAACTGTTTTTT; cdr3_aa: CASSHEMTWVAEKLFF
v_call: TRBV5-1; j_call: TRBJ1-6; clone_size: medium-sized; d_call: .; cdr3_length: 13; cdr3_nt: TGCGCCAGCAGCTTGGACAGTTTTTCACCCCTCCACTTT; cdr3_aa: CASSLDSFSPLHF
v_call: TRBV19; j_call: TRBJ1-1; clone_size: .; d_call: .; cdr3_length: 15; cdr3_nt: TGTGCCAGTAGTACTCGACAGTATCCCTCCACTGAAGCTCTCTTT; cdr3_aa: CASSTRQYPSTEALF
v_call: TRBV15; j_call: TRBJ2-4; clone_size: many; d_call: .; cdr3_length: 15; cdr3_nt: TGTGCCACCAGCAGAGATACTACCCTCGCGAACATTCAGTACTTC; cdr3_aa: CATSRDTTLANIQYF
v_call: TRBV7-8; j_call: TRBJ1-3; clone_size: .; d_call: .; cdr3_length: 15; cdr3_nt: TGTGCCAGCAGCTCGAGAGGACGCTCTGGAAACACCATATATTTT; cdr3_aa: CASSSRGRSGNTIYF
v_call: TRBV20-1; j_call: TRBJ1-2; clone_size: medium-sized; d_call: .; cdr3_length: 14; cdr3_nt: TGCAGTGCGGATAACTCCGGGACATACTATGGCTACACCTTC; cdr3_aa: CSADNSGTYYGYTF